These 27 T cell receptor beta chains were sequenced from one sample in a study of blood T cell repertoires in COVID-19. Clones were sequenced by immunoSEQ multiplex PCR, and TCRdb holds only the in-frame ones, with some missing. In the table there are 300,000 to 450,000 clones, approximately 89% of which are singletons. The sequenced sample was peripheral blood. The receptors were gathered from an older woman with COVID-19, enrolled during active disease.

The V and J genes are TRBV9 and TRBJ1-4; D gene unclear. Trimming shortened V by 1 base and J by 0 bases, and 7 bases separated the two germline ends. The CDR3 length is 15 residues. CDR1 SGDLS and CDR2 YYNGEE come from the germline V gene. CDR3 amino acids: CASSVTHATNEKLFF. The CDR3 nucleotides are TGTGCCAGCAGCGTAACTCACGCAACTAATGAAAAACTGTTTTTT.

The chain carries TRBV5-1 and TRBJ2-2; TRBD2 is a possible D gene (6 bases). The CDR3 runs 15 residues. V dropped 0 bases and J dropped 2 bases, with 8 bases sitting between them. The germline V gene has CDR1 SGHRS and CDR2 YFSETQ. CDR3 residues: CASSLGRANTGELFF. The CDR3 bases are TGCGCCAGCAGCTTGGGGAGGGCTAACACCGGGGAGCTGTTTTTT.

The CDR3 spells CASSLYRDYGYTF. The CDR3 nucleotides are TGTGCCAGCAGCTTATACAGGGACTATGGCTACACCTTC. The chain carries TRBV7-9 and TRBJ1-2; a possible D gene is TRBD1 (6 bases). The CDR3 is 13 amino acids. V was clipped by 2 bases and J by 3 bases, with 7 bases between them. Germline assignment: CDR1 SEHNR and CDR2 FQNEAQ (reference sequence).

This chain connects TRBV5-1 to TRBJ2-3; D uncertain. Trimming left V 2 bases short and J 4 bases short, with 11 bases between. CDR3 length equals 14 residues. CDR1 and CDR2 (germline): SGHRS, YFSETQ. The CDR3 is CASSFPPPADTQYF. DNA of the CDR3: TGCGCCAGCAGCTTCCCTCCTCCCGCAGATACGCAGTATTTT. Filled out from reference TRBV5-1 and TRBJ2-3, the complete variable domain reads KAGVTQTPRYLIKTRGQQVTLSCSPISGHRSVSWYQQTPGQGLQFLFEYFSETQRNKGNFPGRFSGRQFSNSRSEMNVSTLELGDSALYLCASSFPPPADTQYFGPGTRLTVL.

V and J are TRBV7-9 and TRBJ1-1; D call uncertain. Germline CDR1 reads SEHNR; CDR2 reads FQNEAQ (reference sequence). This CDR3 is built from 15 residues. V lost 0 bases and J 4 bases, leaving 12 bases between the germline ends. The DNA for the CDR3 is TGTGCCAGCAGCTTAGCTGCGGGGTTAGGCACTGAAGCTTTCTTT. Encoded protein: CASSLAAGLGTEAFF.

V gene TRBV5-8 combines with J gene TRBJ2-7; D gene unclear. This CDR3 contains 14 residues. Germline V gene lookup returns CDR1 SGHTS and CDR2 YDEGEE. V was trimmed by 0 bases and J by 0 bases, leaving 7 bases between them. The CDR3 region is CASSLGWSSYEQYF. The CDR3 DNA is TGTGCCAGCAGCTTGGGTTGGAGCTCCTACGAGCAGTACTTC.

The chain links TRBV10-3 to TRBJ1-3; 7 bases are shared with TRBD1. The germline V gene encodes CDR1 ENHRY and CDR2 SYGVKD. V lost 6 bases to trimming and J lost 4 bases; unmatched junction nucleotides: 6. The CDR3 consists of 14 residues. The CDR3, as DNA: TGTGCCATCAGACCTAACAGGGGAGGAAACACCATATATTTT. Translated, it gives CAIRPNRGGNTIYF.

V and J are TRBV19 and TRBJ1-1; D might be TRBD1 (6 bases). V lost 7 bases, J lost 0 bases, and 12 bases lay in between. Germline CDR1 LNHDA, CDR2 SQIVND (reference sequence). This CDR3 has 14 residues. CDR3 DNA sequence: TGTGCCAGTATAGAGGACAGAGTGAACACTGAAGCTTTCTTT. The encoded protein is CASIEDRVNTEAFF.

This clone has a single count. The CDR3 sequence is CSVITGAQYGYTF. DNA of the CDR3: TGCAGCGTCATTACAGGGGCCCAATATGGCTACACCTTC. V and J are TRBV29-1 and TRBJ1-2; 7 nucleotides match TRBD1. CDR3 size: 13 residues. CDR1 is SQVTM and CDR2 is ANQGSEA in the germline V gene. With 6 bases clipped from V and 5 bases from J, the junction kept 9 bases outside the gene matches.

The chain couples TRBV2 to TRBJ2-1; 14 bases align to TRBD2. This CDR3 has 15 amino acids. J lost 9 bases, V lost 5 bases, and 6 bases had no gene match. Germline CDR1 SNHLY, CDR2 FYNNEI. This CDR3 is CASSTRLAGGLEQFF. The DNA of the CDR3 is TGTGCCAGCAGTACTCGACTAGCGGGGGGGCTTGAGCAGTTCTTC.

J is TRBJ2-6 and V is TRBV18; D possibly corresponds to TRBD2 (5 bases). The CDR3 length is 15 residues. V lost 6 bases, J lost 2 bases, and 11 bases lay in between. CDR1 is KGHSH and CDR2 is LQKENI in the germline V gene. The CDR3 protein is CASSPSGAGANVLTF. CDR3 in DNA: TGTGCCAGCTCCCCGTCCGGGGCTGGGGCCAACGTCCTGACTTTC.

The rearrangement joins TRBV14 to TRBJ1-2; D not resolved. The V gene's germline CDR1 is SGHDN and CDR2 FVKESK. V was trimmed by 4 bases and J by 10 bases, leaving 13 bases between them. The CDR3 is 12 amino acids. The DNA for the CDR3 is TGTGCCAGCAGCCTCTCCCGGGAACCCTACACCTTC. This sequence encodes CASSLSREPYTF.

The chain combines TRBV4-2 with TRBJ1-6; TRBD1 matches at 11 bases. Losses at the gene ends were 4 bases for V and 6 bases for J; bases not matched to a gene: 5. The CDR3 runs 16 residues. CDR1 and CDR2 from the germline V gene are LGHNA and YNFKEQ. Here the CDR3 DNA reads TGTGCCAGCAGCCCCGGACAGGGGGCGACTAATTCACCCCTCCACTTT. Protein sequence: CASSPGQGATNSPLHF.

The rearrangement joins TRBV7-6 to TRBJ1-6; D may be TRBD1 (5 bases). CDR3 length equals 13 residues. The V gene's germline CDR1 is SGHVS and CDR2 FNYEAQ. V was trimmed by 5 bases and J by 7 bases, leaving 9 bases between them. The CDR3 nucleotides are TGTGCCAGCAGCAATCCAGGGAATTCACCCCTCCACTTT. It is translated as CASSNPGNSPLHF.

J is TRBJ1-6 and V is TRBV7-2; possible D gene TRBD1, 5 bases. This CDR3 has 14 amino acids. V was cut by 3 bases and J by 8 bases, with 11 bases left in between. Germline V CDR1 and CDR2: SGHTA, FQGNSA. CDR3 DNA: TGTGCCAGCAGCTTTAGTATCAGGGATTCACCCCTCCACTTT. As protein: CASSFSIRDSPLHF.

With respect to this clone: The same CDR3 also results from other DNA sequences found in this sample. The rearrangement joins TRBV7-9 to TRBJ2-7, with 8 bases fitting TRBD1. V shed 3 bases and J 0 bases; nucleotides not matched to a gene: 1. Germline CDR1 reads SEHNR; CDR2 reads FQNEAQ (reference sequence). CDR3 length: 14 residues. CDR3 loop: CASSFTGGSYEQYF. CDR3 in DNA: TGTGCCAGCAGCTTCACAGGGGGCTCCTACGAGCAGTACTTC.

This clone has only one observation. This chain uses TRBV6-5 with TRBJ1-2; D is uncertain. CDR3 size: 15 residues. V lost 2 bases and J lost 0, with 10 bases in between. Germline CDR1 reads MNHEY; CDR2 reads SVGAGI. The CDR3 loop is CASSYKGEANYGYTF. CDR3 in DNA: TGTGCCAGCAGTTACAAGGGAGAAGCTAACTATGGCTACACCTTC.

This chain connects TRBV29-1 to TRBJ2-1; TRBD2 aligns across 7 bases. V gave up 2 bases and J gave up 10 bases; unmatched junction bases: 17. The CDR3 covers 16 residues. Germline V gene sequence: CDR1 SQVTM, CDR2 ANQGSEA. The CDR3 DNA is TGCAGCGTTGAAACCGGCGGGCTAGCGGCTCATGGAGAGCAGTTCTTC. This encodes CSVETGGLAAHGEQFF.

The CDR3 DNA reads TGCGCCAGCAGCTTGGGGCCGGGATCGAACACTGAAGCTTTCTTT. This sequence encodes CASSLGPGSNTEAFF. The rearrangement uses TRBV5-1 and TRBJ1-1; no reliable D call. Looked up from germline, CDR1 is SGHRS and CDR2 is YFSETQ. V lost 0 bases to trimming and J lost 1 base, with 10 bases between them. The CDR3 contains 15 residues.

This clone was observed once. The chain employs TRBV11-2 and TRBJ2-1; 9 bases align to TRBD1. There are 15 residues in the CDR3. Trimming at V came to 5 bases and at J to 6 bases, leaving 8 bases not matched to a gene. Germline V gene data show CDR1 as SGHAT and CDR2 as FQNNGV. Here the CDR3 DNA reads TGTGCCAGCAGCATATCAACGGGACAGGGCAATGAGCAGTTCTTC. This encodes CASSISTGQGNEQFF.

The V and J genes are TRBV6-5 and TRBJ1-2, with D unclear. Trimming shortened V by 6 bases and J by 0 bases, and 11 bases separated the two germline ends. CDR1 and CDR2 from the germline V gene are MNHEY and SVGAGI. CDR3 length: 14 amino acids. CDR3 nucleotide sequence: TGTGCCAGCAGCCTCACCGGGACTAACTATGGCTACACCTTC. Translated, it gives CASSLTGTNYGYTF.

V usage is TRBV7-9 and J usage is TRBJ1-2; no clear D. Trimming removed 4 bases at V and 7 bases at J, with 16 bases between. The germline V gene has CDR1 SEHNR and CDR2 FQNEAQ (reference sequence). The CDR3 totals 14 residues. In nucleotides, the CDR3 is TGTGCCAGCAGCTCGGAAGGTAGTGAGGTTGGCTACACCTTC. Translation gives CASSSEGSEVGYTF.

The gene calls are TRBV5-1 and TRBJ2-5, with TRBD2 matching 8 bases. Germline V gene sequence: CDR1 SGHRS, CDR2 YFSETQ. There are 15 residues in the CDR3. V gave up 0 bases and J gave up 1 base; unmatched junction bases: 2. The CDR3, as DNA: TGCGCCAGCAGCTTGGCAGCGGGGGTCCAAGAGACCCAGTACTTC. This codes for CASSLAAGVQETQYF. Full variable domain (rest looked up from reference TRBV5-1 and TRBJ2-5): KAGVTQTPRYLIKTRGQQVTLSCSPISGHRSVSWYQQTPGQGLQFLFEYFSETQRNKGNFPGRFSGRQFSNSRSEMNVSTLELGDSALYLCASSLAAGVQETQYFGPGTRLLVL.

CDR3 sequence reads: CASSVSGQETYGYTF. The CDR3 DNA is TGTGCCAGCAGCGTCTCGGGACAGGAAACCTATGGCTACACCTTC. The chain combines TRBV7-2 with TRBJ1-2, with 8 bases aligning to TRBD1. There are 15 residues in the CDR3. V lost 5 bases and J lost 4; bases outside the gene matches: 9. CDR1 is SGHTA and CDR2 is FQGNSA in the germline V gene.

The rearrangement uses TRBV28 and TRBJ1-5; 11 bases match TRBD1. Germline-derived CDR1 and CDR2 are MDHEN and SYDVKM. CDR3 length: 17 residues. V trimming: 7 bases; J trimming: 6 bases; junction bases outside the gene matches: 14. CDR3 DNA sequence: TGTGCCAGCACCTTCCCCCTAGGGACAGGGGGGGGTCAGCCCCAGCATTTT. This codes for CASTFPLGTGGGQPQHF.

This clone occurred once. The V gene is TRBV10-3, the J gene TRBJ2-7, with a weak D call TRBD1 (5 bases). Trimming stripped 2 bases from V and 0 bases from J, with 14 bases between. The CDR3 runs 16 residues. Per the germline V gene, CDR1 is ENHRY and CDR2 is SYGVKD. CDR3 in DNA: TGTGCCATCAGTGAGGCCGCAGGGCTAGGCTCCTACGAGCAGTACTTC. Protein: CAISEAAGLGSYEQYF.

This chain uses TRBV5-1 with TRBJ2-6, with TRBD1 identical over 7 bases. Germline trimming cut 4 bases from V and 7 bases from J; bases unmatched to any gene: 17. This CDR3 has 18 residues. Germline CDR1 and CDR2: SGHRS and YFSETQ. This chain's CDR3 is CASSKTTGRDFYANVLTF. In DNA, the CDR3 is TGCGCCAGCAGCAAAACGACAGGGCGAGACTTCTATGCCAACGTCCTGACTTTC.